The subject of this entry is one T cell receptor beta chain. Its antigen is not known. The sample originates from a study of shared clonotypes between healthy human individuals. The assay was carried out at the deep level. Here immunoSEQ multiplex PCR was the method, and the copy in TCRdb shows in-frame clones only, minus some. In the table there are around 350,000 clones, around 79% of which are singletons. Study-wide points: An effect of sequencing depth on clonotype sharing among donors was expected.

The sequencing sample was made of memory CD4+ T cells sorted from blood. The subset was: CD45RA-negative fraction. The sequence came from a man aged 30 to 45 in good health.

CDR3 DNA sequence: TGTGCCAGCAGTTCTAGGACGGTTGGAAACACCATATATTTT. Amino acid sequence: CASSSRTVGNTIYF. This sequence joins TRBV2 and TRBJ1-3; D gene unclear. The germline gives CDR1 SNHLY, CDR2 FYNNEI. The V and J ends lost 5 bases and 3 bases respectively, with 11 bases between them. The CDR3 is 14 amino acids.